This T cell receptor (beta chain) is from a study of type 1 and type 2 diabetes patients. Study background: Donors were type 1 diabetes, type 2 diabetes, or nondiabetic controls. Sequencing for the whole study yielded 18,976,912 paired-end reads. Study-wide points: Type 1 diabetes repertoires were significantly less diverse than type 2 diabetes ones.

Concerning this clonotype itself: Its antigen is still unknown.

Amplification started from genomic DNA. Amplification of the beta chain CDR3 used 30 forward and 13 reverse multiplex primers. One entry per CDR3 protein, called by TCRdb with MiXCR from the multiplex PCR reads. The table has more than 250,000 distinct CDR3 sequences, 40% to 50% seen once. There are 16 residues in the CDR3. Germline lookup yields CDR1 LNHDA and CDR2 SQIVND (reference sequence). V gave up 5 bases and J gave up 0 bases; unmatched junction bases: 5. Sequences were obtained from peripheral blood mononuclear cells (PBMCs). This sequence was found in a young man with type 2 diabetes. J is TRBJ2-3 and V is TRBV19; 10 positions match TRBD1. CDR3 loop: CASSFRTGGSTDTQYF. DNA of the CDR3: TGTGCCAGTAGTTTTCGGACAGGGGGAAGCACAGATACGCAGTATTTT.